This paragraph reports one TCR beta chain. It has no known antigen specificity. No base quality values were provided; no much bigger clone lies one nucleotide off. The data were obtained in a study of T cells in Graves' hyperthyroidism and ophthalmopathy (dated by TCRdb to the late 2010s). Regarding the research as a whole: Peripheral blood was sampled at the time of initial diagnosis, prior to any treatment. TCR V-J signatures able to tell the groups apart were searched for in a discovery cohort of some 97 patients, of whom fewer than 45 had Graves' ophthalmopathy and 57 had stable Graves' hyperthyroidism. Prospective prediction of ophthalmopathy was tested in an independent validation cohort of fewer than 20 hyperthyroidism patients and 15 to 17 patients who later progressed to ophthalmopathy. For training and testing, the roughly 100 patients in the discovery cohort were randomly divided in a 7:3 ratio. In addition, the study compared T-cell repertoires in thyroid tissue and in blood from six Graves' hyperthyroidism patients. Following sampling, methimazole starting at 30 mg daily was given to hyperthyroidism patients, and high-dose intravenous methylprednisolone was given to ophthalmopathy patients. The paper reports TCR Vbeta CDR3 sequencing of roughly 140 peripheral blood samples: over 40 ophthalmopathy, some 80 hyperthyroidism and around 17 progressor patients.

Trimming takes 4 bases off V and 6 bases off J; junction bases not matched to a gene: 1. The CDR3 covers 12 residues, taking in both the cysteine and the phenylalanine. The DNA shown is the 36-base CDR3, in frame from base 1. Based on the germline V gene, the CDR1 and CDR2 sequences are KGHDR and SFDVKD. Moderately to severely active disease, a Clinical Activity Score of at least 3, a NOSPECS grade of at least 4, and a duration under 3 months were present in ophthalmopathy patients. Any patient with an uncontrolled infection, another autoimmune disease, pregnancy or lactation was excluded. Clinical symptoms, serum thyroxine and TRAb, thyroid ultrasound, and orbital computed tomography formed the basis for the diagnoses. Ficoll-Paque density gradient centrifugation was used to isolate PBMCs from 9.5 to 10 ml of fresh peripheral blood. Total RNA was extracted using Trizol reagent, and RNA quality was assessed on an Agilent 2100 Bioanalyzer.

The TCR beta CDR3 regions were amplified from RNA transcripts. The first round of RT-PCR for the TCR CDR3 was performed with the HTBI primer set and the Qiagen OneStep RT-PCR kit. A second multiplex PCR round built the libraries, followed by size selection and purification. Paired-end sequencing of the libraries was performed with 100 bp reads on an Illumina HiSeq2000. For the original study's pipeline: SOAPnuke was used to process the raw data, removing reads that contained adapters or uncalled bases, had a mean Phred below 15, or lacked an exact match to the constant primer or identifier. COPE v1.2.5 was used to merge high-quality paired reads, and clonotypes were defined as unique nucleotide sequences. MiTCR v1.1 was used to align clonotypes to the IMGT TRBV, TRBD and TRBJ reference segments. The analysis included only V-J combinations with a frequency above 0.0001, which together covered 99% to 99.2% of the repertoires. A TCS score was defined as the ratio of F50 (clonal expansion) to E x V (chaos), with BLOSUM62-based TCRdist applied between CDR3 peptides within each V-J. Welch's t-statistics and random forest reduced approximately 520 V-J features to 13, which were used in a naive Bayes classifier (R e1071). The public reads were quality trimmed at Q25 with fastp and then assembled into clones with MiXCR by TCRdb, keeping productive beta chains. Identical CDR3 protein sequences are pooled into one entry, listed with their most common genes and DNA. TCRdb's processing, not the authors', yielded these V and J calls. This sample holds 350,000 or so distinct CDR3 sequences; roughly 20% were observed only once. Clones ranked in the top ten supply about a sixth of the sample.

The paper's findings and limits, for the study overall: In cross-validation, a model built on a 13 V-J signature told ophthalmopathy apart from stable hyperthyroidism with just under 90% sensitivity and about 81% specificity, and in testing the same model reached 80%/75%. No statistical method was used to fix the sample size in advance, and group allocation was not hidden from the investigators. Most expanded thyroid clonotypes (frequency above 0.001) were also found in blood, which suggests that blood repertoires may mirror thyroid immune responses. In validation, the model predicted progression to ophthalmopathy with just under 71% sensitivity and about 72% specificity, a median of 6.5 months before onset.

Sequenced input: blood. The chain links TRBV24-1 with TRBJ1-1; 7 junctional bases match TRBD1. The receptor was derived from a woman aged 40 to 55 with Graves' ophthalmopathy. The CDR3 is CATSDRGAEAFF. The bases read TGTGCCACCAGTGACAGGGGGGCTGAAGCTTTCTTT.